This entry lists 32 T cell receptor beta chains sequenced from one sample in a study of blood T cells in healthy people across ages. Alongside a J-beta primer mix, a sample-barcoded 5' primer served in a second PCR lasting about 7 to 12 cycles. TCRdb analysed the 5' RACE reads with MiXCR anew, one entry per CDR3 protein. The sample carries about 970,000 distinct CDR3 sequences, roughly 51% recorded once. Sequences were obtained from blood. The receptors derive from a woman aged 55-70 years in good health.

The J gene is TRBJ1-1, the V gene TRBV7-2; D is unclear. The CDR3 loop spans 14 amino acids. Germline V gene sequence: CDR1 SGHTA, CDR2 FQGNSA. V lost 4 bases and J lost 0, with 9 bases in between. CDR3 protein: CASSSDGLNTEAFF. As DNA, the CDR3 is TGTGCCAGCAGCTCGGACGGGCTGAACACTGAAGCTTTCTTT.

This clonotype was counted a few times. The chain couples TRBV7-8 to TRBJ1-4; maybe TRBD1 (5 bases). From germline, CDR1 is SGHVS and CDR2 FQNEAQ. Deletions cut 4 bases from V and 4 bases from J, with 16 bases between. This CDR3 is 16 amino acids long. CDR3 nucleotide sequence: TGTGCCAGCAGCTCCGCCCTTGGGGACCTTAATGAAAAACTGTTTTTT. Protein product: CASSSALGDLNEKLFF. Filled out from reference TRBV7-8 and TRBJ1-4, the complete variable domain reads GAGVSQSPRYKVAKRGQDVALRCDPISGHVSLFWYQQALGQGPEFLTYFQNEAQLDKSGLPSDRFFAERPEGSVSTLKIQRTQQEDSAVYLCASSSALGDLNEKLFFGSGTQLSVL.

The chain has TRBV6-6 and TRBJ2-7; D is perhaps TRBD1 or TRBD2 (5 bases each). The CDR3 has 16 amino acids. V was trimmed by 6 bases and J by 3 bases, leaving 21 bases between them. Germline CDR1 and CDR2: MNHNY and SVGAGI (reference sequence). The CDR3 region is CASSHGTPTLNYEQYF. In DNA form, the CDR3 reads TGTGCCAGCAGCCACGGGACCCCAACCCTAAACTACGAGCAGTACTTC.

The V gene is TRBV10-1, the J gene TRBJ1-4; 7 nucleotides match TRBD1. This CDR3 is built from 14 residues. V lost 3 bases, J lost 8 bases, and 6 bases stayed unmatched. The germline V gene has CDR1 WNHNN and CDR2 SYGVQD (reference sequence). CDR3 residues: CASSDRDSGEKLFF. Here the CDR3 DNA reads TGCGCCAGCAGTGATAGGGACAGCGGCGAAAAACTGTTTTTT.

The chain has TRBV24-1 and TRBJ2-3; D possibly corresponds to TRBD2 (6 bases). The germline V gene has CDR1 KGHDR and CDR2 SFDVKD. The CDR3 contains 15 residues. V lost 1 base and J 9 bases, leaving 16 bases between the germline ends. The CDR3 reads CATSDFGPFGRTQYF. CDR3 nucleotide sequence: TGTGCCACCAGTGATTTCGGACCCTTTGGGAGGACGCAGTATTTT.

This clonotype was detected only a few times. This chain links TRBV5-8 with TRBJ2-2; D call uncertain. Trimming removed 1 base from V and 7 bases from J, with 5 bases in between. Germline V gene data show CDR1 as SGHTS and CDR2 as YDEGEE. The CDR3 totals 12 residues. The CDR3 DNA is TGTGCCAGCAGCTTGTATGGCGGGGAGCTGTTTTTT. It is translated as CASSLYGGELFF.

V gene TRBV6-1 combines with J gene TRBJ2-4, with 13 positions matching TRBD2. The end of the DNA aligns better with TRBJ2-7, so the J call may be wrong. The V gene's germline CDR1 is MNHNS and CDR2 SASEGT. The length of the CDR3 is 16 residues. CDR3 region: CASSEILAGGTYEQYF. The CDR3 coding sequence is TGTGCCAGCAGCGAAATACTAGCGGGAGGGACCTACGAGCAGTACTTC.

The V gene is TRBV6-1, the J gene TRBJ2-5, with D possibly called TRBD1 or TRBD2 (5 bases each). In germline, CDR1 is MNHNS, CDR2 SASEGT. There are 16 residues in the CDR3. The V and J ends lost 6 bases and 2 bases respectively, with 19 bases between them. CDR3 DNA: TGTGCCAGCAGCCCCGGGGCCGCGCGCGGTCAAGAGACCCAGTACTTC. Protein product: CASSPGAARGQETQYF.

The sample holds a few counts of this clonotype. The chain carries TRBV29-1 and TRBJ1-2; 7 nucleotides match TRBD1. This CDR3 region has 14 residues. The V gene end was trimmed by 4 bases and the J gene end by 4 bases; junction bases not matched to a gene: 9. The germline V gene has CDR1 SQVTM and CDR2 ANQGSEA. The CDR3 DNA follows: TGCAGCGTTGCCGATACAGGGGATCGCTATGGCTACACCTTC. Translation: CSVADTGDRYGYTF.

This clonotype came up many times. The rearrangement uses TRBV29-1 and TRBJ2-5, with TRBD2 matching 9 bases. Trimming cost V 5 bases and J 2 bases; bases outside gene matches: 0. This CDR3 has 12 residues. CDR1 is SQVTM and CDR2 is ANQGSEA in the germline V gene. CDR3 nucleotides: TGCAGCGTTAGCGGGAGGCAAGAGACCCAGTACTTC. This encodes CSVSGRQETQYF.

CDR3 sequence (DNA): TGTGCCGGACGGGGCTCCAAGGCGAAACACACAGATACGCAGTATTTT. Encoded protein: CAGRGSKAKHTDTQYF. V usage is TRBV9 and J usage is TRBJ2-3; tentatively, D is TRBD1 or TRBD2 (5 bases each). CDR3 length: 16 residues. Per germline, CDR1 SGDLS and CDR2 YYNGEE. V shed 10 bases and J shed 2 bases, with 23 bases lying between them.

This clonotype was found a few times. The CDR3 nucleotides are TGTGCCAGCAGTGGGACTACCGCGAGCGAGCAGTACTTC. Amino acid sequence: CASSGTTASEQYF. The V gene is TRBV14, the J gene TRBJ2-5, with TRBD2 matching 7 bases. The tail of the sequence fits TRBJ2-7 better, so the J call may be wrong. Germline V gene sequence: CDR1 SGHDN, CDR2 FVKESK. The CDR3 covers 13 residues.

The chain employs TRBV2 and TRBJ2-3, with 10 bases lining up with TRBD2. The CDR3 runs 16 residues. CDR1 SNHLY and CDR2 FYNNEI come from the germline V gene. J gave up 8 bases and V 6 bases, and 14 bases lay outside the gene matches. The chain's CDR3 is CASSRSSSGGASTQYF. CDR3 coding DNA: TGTGCCAGCAGCCGATCCTCAAGCGGGGGGGCCAGTACGCAGTATTTT. Filled out from reference TRBV2 and TRBJ2-3, the complete variable domain reads EPEVTQTPSHQVTQMGQEVILRCVPISNHLYFYWYRQILGQKVEFLVSFYNNEISEKSEIFDDQFSVERPDGSNFTLKIRSTKLEDSAMYFCASSRSSSGGASTQYFGPGTRLTVL.

The CDR3 DNA follows: TGTGCCAGCAGGGGGACTAGCGGGAGAGATACGCAGTATTTT. It specifies CASRGTSGRDTQYF. This chain links TRBV12-3 or TRBV12-4 with TRBJ2-3, with 14 bases lining up with TRBD2. This CDR3 contains 14 residues. Germline trimming cut 6 bases from V and 5 bases from J; bases unmatched to any gene: 1.

The chain employs TRBV29-1 and TRBJ2-1; D ambiguous. Trimming shortened V by 6 bases and J by 4 bases, and 7 bases separated the two germline ends. Germline assignment: CDR1 SQVTM and CDR2 ANQGSEA. CDR3 size: 11 residues. As DNA, the CDR3 is TGCAGCGTCTCCGAATACAATGAGCAGTTCTTC. Translating gives CSVSEYNEQFF.

The chain combines TRBV28 with TRBJ2-7; 7 bases align to TRBD2. The germline CDR1 and CDR2 sequences are MDHEN and SYDVKM. Unmatched junction bases numbered 11, after V lost 6 bases and J lost 0 bases. The CDR3 covers 16 residues. The CDR3 DNA follows: TGTGCCAGCAGCTTCTACTCAACGGGGGGCTCCTACGAGCAGTACTTC. Protein sequence: CASSFYSTGGSYEQYF.

This clonotype showed up just a few times. The rearrangement links TRBV6-2 or TRBV6-3 to TRBJ1-1; the match to TRBD1 covers 8 bases. Per germline, CDR1 MNHEY and CDR2 SVGEGT. The J segment lost 4 bases and the V segment lost 6 bases, leaving 16 bases of the junction unmatched. The CDR3 is made up of 17 amino acids. This CDR3 is CASSYTARDRRATEAFF. The CDR3 DNA sequence: TGTGCCAGCAGCTACACAGCCCGGGACAGGAGAGCCACTGAAGCTTTCTTT.

This chain links TRBV6-4 with TRBJ2-3; possibly TRBD1 for D (5 bases). The CDR3 runs 16 residues. V shed 2 bases and J shed 6 bases, with 18 bases lying between them. The germline gives CDR1 MRHNA, CDR2 SNTAGT. The DNA for the CDR3 is TGTGCCAGCAGTGACCAAGGTTATGGGGCGCAGGATACGCAGTATTTT. It translates to CASSDQGYGAQDTQYF.

This clonotype occurred a few times. This rearrangement joins TRBV10-3 to TRBJ2-7, with D perhaps matching TRBD1 or TRBD2 (5 bases each). Germline V gene lookup returns CDR1 ENHRY and CDR2 SYGVKD. V lost 6 bases to trimming and J lost 3 bases, with 12 bases between them. CDR3 length: 13 amino acids. CDR3 loop: CAISRGDLYEQYF. DNA for the CDR3: TGTGCCATCAGCCGAGGGGACCTCTACGAGCAGTACTTC.

This chain links TRBV9 with TRBJ2-6, with 7 positions matching TRBD1. Germline lookup yields CDR1 SGDLS and CDR2 YYNGEE. The CDR3 runs 18 residues. J was trimmed by 0 bases and V by 0 bases; bases with no gene match: 6. This CDR3 is CASSVVQYRGSGANVLTF. CDR3 DNA: TGTGCCAGCAGCGTAGTCCAATACAGGGGCTCTGGGGCCAACGTCCTGACTTTC.

The chain has TRBV5-6 and TRBJ2-1; D not certain. The CDR3 is 15 amino acids. V was trimmed by 4 bases and J by 10 bases, leaving 21 bases between them. Germline V gene data show CDR1 as SGHDT and CDR2 as YYEEEE. CDR3 nucleotides: TGTGCCAGCAGCCGCCGACTCGAACAAAGTAGGGAGCAGTTCTTC. Its translation is CASSRRLEQSREQFF.

The V call is TRBV20-1, the J call TRBJ2-2; possible D gene TRBD2, 6 bases. This CDR3 spans 15 amino acids. V lost 6 bases to trimming and J lost 2 bases, with 16 bases between them. CDR1 and CDR2 from the germline V gene are DFQATT and SNEGSKA (reference sequence). CDR3 bases: TGCAGTGCCCGGAGGGACTGGCTTAACACCGGGGAGCTGTTTTTT. It is translated as CSARRDWLNTGELFF.

This clonotype was observed a handful of times. V and J are TRBV11-2 and TRBJ2-3, with a possible D match to TRBD2 (6 bases). This CDR3 is built from 14 residues. Germline V CDR1 and CDR2: SGHAT, FQNNGV. V lost 2 bases and J 6 bases, leaving 12 bases between the germline ends. CDR3 sequence (DNA): TGTGCCAGCAGCTTATCAGGGAGGCAGGATACGCAGTATTTT. Encoded protein: CASSLSGRQDTQYF.

In its sample, this clonotype was seen once. The J gene is TRBJ2-5, the V gene TRBV20-1; the match to TRBD2 covers 8 bases. After removal of 3 bases from V and 5 bases from J, the junction contained 11 bases not matched to a gene. The V gene's germline CDR1 is DFQATT and CDR2 SNEGSKA (reference sequence). This CDR3 has 15 residues. The CDR3 protein is CSASRTGGPRETQYF. The CDR3 DNA is TGCAGTGCTAGCCGTACGGGAGGGCCTAGGGAGACCCAGTACTTC.

The chain carries TRBV5-5 and TRBJ2-6, with D unresolved. Deletions cut 0 bases from V and 0 bases from J, with 13 bases between. Germline assignment: CDR1 SGHKS and CDR2 YYEKEE (reference sequence). The CDR3 is 18 amino acids. The CDR3 DNA follows: TGTGCCAGCAGCTTGGAAGCGTTACTTGCCTCTGGGGCCAACGTCCTGACTTTC. This translates into CASSLEALLASGANVLTF. The entire variable domain, with the rest obtained from reference TRBV5-5 and TRBJ2-6, is as follows: DAGVTQSPTHLIKTRGQQVTLRCSPISGHKSVSWYQQVLGQGPQFIFQYYEKEERGRGNFPDRFSARQFPNYSSELNVNALLLGDSALYLCASSLEALLASGANVLTFGAGSRLTVL.

The rearrangement links TRBV2 to TRBJ2-7, with D perhaps assigned TRBD1 or TRBD2 (5 bases each). The DNA end is a closer match to TRBJ2-5, so the J assignment may be wrong. Germline V gene sequence: CDR1 SNHLY, CDR2 FYNNEI. The CDR3 sequence is 14 residues long. The CDR3 spells CASSPGLRGETQYF. Written as DNA, the CDR3 is TGTGCCAGCAGTCCCGGGCTCCGGGGCGAGACCCAGTACTTC.

J is TRBJ2-5 and V is TRBV24-1, with D perhaps TRBD2 (6 bases). Trimming shortened V by 4 bases and J by 5 bases, and 19 bases separated the two germline ends. Germline CDR1 reads KGHDR; CDR2 reads SFDVKD. The CDR3 sequence is 16 residues long. The CDR3 region is CATSDHPEGTKETQYF. In nucleotides, the CDR3 is TGTGCCACCAGTGACCACCCGGAGGGGACGAAGGAGACCCAGTACTTC.

The sample holds a few counts of this clonotype. The chain is built from TRBV2 and TRBJ2-7, with TRBD2 identical over 8 bases. J lost 0 bases, V lost 7 bases, and 5 bases had no gene match. The CDR3 is made up of 14 amino acids. Per germline, CDR1 SNHLY and CDR2 FYNNEI. The CDR3 protein is CASTDGRASYEQYF. The CDR3 DNA reads as TGTGCCAGCACTGACGGGAGGGCCTCCTACGAGCAGTACTTC.

As regards this clonotype: The CDR3 carries no conserved terminal phenylalanine or tryptophan, so it likely arises from a read error. The genes are TRBV29-1 and TRBJ2-7; D tentatively reads TRBD1 or TRBD2 (7 bases each). V lost 6 bases, J lost 3 bases, and 18 bases lay in between. This CDR3 contains 14 residues. Germline V gene sequence: CDR1 SQVTM, CDR2 ANQGSEA. The CDR3 region has the DNA TGCAGCGTAGGGCTGACAGGGAGGGGCTACGAGCAGTACTAC. It yields the protein CSVGLTGRGYEQYY.

This clonotype was observed a few times. The V and J genes are TRBV18 and TRBJ1-2; TRBD1 aligns across 7 bases. The germline CDR1 and CDR2 sequences are KGHSH and LQKENI. The junction had 12 bases not matched to a gene; V was cut back by 5 bases and J by 6 bases. The CDR3 is made up of 15 amino acids. The CDR3 here is CASSIRTGSSDGYTF. As DNA, the CDR3 is TGTGCCAGCTCAATAAGGACAGGAAGCTCGGATGGCTACACCTTC.

This chain joins TRBV30 and TRBJ2-7; D unclear. CDR3 size: 12 residues. V shed 2 bases and J shed 2 bases, with 7 bases lying between them. The germline V gene has CDR1 GTSNPN and CDR2 SVGIG (reference sequence). CDR3 in amino acids: CAWSRDTYEQYF. CDR3 bases: TGTGCCTGGAGTCGAGATACCTACGAGCAGTACTTC.

This clonotype came up many times. The V and J genes are TRBV7-3 and TRBJ2-5, with 7 bases that match TRBD2. The V segment lost 1 base and the J segment 5 bases; nucleotides outside the gene matches: 1. Looked up from germline, CDR1 is SGHTA and CDR2 is FQGTGA. The CDR3 is made up of 13 amino acids. In nucleotides, the CDR3 is TGTGCCAGCAGCTTAAGGGAGGGGGAGACCCAGTACTTC. Its translation is CASSLREGETQYF.